This entry features one T cell receptor beta chain sequence. Uncontrolled infection, other autoimmune disease, pregnancy or lactation barred patients from enrollment. V was clipped by 1 base and J by 4 bases, with 10 bases between them. The germline CDR1 and CDR2 sequences are SGHTA and FQGNSA. This CDR3 has 14 residues. The source material, RNA transcripts, was used to amplify TCR beta CDR3 regions. The HTBI primer set served for first-round RT-PCR of the TCR CDR3. TCRdb used MiXCR to reprocess the multiplex PCR reads, holding one entry per CDR3 protein. The repertoire holds approximately 640,000 distinct CDR3 sequences, with 15% to 20% as singletons. This sample was taken from a study of T cells in Graves' hyperthyroidism and ophthalmopathy.

The chain employs TRBV7-2 and TRBJ2-5, with unresolved D. Material: blood. The sequence derives from a woman in her twenties or thirties with Graves' hyperthyroidism. The CDR3 sequence is CASSLDSSIETQYF. CDR3 coding DNA: TGTGCCAGCAGCTTAGATAGCAGTATAGAGACCCAGTACTTC.